The entry below gives a single T cell receptor (beta chain) sequence along with its context. Its target is unknown. Each CDR3 protein is one row after TCRdb ran MiXCR on the RT-PCR reads. The table has 750,000 to 850,000 distinct CDR3 sequences, under 20% seen once. The sample comes from a study of response to subunit inactivated influenza vaccine. Germline assignment: CDR1 LGHDT and CDR2 YNNKEL (reference sequence). V was pared by 2 bases and J by 6 bases, with 26 bases between. This CDR3 spans 19 amino acids. Study findings and constraints: Only a handful of new T cells, the authors suggested, are recruited with each seasonal influenza vaccination.

V and J are TRBV3-1 and TRBJ2-1; D remains ambiguous. The sequencing used PBMCs from blood, collected 5 to 6 days after vaccination. The receptor was derived from a man aged 50-59 years who received an inactivated influenza vaccine. Here the CDR3 DNA reads TGTGCCAGCAGCCAATTGGTCCTCCCGAGAAACTACGCCCGCAATGAGCAGTTCTTC. It encodes CASSQLVLPRNYARNEQFF.